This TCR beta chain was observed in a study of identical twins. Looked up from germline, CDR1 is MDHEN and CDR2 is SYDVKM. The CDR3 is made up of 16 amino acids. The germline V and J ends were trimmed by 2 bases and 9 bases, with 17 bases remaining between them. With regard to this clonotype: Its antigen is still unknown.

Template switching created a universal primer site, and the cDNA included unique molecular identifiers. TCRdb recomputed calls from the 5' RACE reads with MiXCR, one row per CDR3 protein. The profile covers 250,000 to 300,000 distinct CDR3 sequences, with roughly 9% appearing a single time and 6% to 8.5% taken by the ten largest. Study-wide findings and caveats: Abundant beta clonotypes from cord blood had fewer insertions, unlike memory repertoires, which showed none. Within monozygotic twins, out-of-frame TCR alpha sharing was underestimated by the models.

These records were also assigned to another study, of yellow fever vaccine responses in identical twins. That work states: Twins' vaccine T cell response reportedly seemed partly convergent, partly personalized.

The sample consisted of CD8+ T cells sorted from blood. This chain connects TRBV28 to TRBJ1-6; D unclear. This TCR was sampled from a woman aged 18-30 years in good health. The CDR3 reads CASSLAPPGLTSPLHF. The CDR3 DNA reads TGTGCCAGCAGTTTAGCCCCCCCGGGGTTAACTTCACCCCTCCACTTT. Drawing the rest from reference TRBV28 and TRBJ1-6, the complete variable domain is DVKVTQSSRYLVKRTGEKVFLECVQDMDHENMFWYRQDPGLGLRLIYFSYDVKMKEKGDIPEGYSVSREKKERFSLILESASTNQTSMYLCASSLAPPGLTSPLHFGNGTRLTVT.